Below, 27 T cell receptor beta chains from the same sample are listed, as sequenced in a study of post-analysis software for immune sequencing data. Findings and limits, study-wide: Patients used five TRBV segments, including TRBV5-6, TRBV5-1 and TRBV20-1, more often than controls.

These receptors' targets are unknown. cDNA libraries for TCR beta contained unique molecular identifiers. TCRdb passed the PCR reads through MiXCR, listing each CDR3 protein once. The sample shows approximately 630,000 distinct CDR3 sequences, approximately 59% of them seen only once. Sequencing was performed on blood. These receptors were taken from a girl aged 2-10 years with multiple sclerosis.

Only one count was recorded for this clonotype. The chain combines TRBV10-3 with TRBJ2-7, with 14 bases lining up with TRBD2. With V trimmed by 4 bases and J by 0 bases, 2 bases remained unmatched. The CDR3 is 16 amino acids. Looked up from germline, CDR1 is ENHRY and CDR2 is SYGVKD. The CDR3 nucleotides read TGTGCCATCAGTGGTGGGACTAGCGGGGGCTCCTACGAGCAGTACTTC. Its protein is CAISGGTSGGSYEQYF.

The rearrangement joins TRBV11-2 to TRBJ2-5; 8 positions agree with TRBD1. This CDR3 has 13 amino acids. V lost 5 bases, J lost 7 bases, and 6 bases stayed unmatched. The germline gives CDR1 SGHAT, CDR2 FQNNGV. This CDR3 is CASSPTGAGTQYF. CDR3 bases: TGTGCCAGCAGCCCGACAGGGGCCGGGACCCAGTACTTC.

The chain recombines TRBV12-3 or TRBV12-4 with TRBJ2-6; 8 bases are a match to TRBD2. This CDR3 has 19 residues. Trimming cost V 3 bases and J 2 bases; bases outside gene matches: 12. CDR3 in amino acids: CASSFSLGLGDAGANVLTF. CDR3 DNA sequence: TGTGCCAGCAGTTTTTCTTTGGGACTAGGTGATGCTGGGGCCAACGTCCTGACTTTC.

The chain carries TRBV6-1 and TRBJ2-5; 13 nucleotides align to TRBD2. The J call is uncertain, as TRBJ2-7 better fits the DNA end. Germline lookup yields CDR1 MNHNS and CDR2 SASEGT. The CDR3 contains 19 residues. The CDR3 DNA sequence: TGTGCCAGCAGTCCGGTGTCACTAGCGGGGGGGCCTCTCGGCTACGAGCAGTACTTC. As protein: CASSPVSLAGGPLGYEQYF.

V and J are TRBV29-1 and TRBJ2-3, with a possible D match to TRBD1 (5 bases). The germline V and J ends were trimmed by 1 base and 1 base, with 12 bases remaining between them. The CDR3 is 15 residues long. Germline CDR1 SQVTM, CDR2 ANQGSEA. For the CDR3, the DNA is TGCAGCGTTGAAGGGGGCCCAGATGGCACAGATACGCAGTATTTT. This sequence encodes CSVEGGPDGTDTQYF.

J is TRBJ2-5 and V is TRBV20-1; 7 nucleotides align to TRBD2. From germline, CDR1 is DFQATT and CDR2 SNEGSKA (reference sequence). CDR3 length: 15 amino acids. Trimming took 0 bases from V and 3 from J; bases not matched to a gene: 7. The DNA of the CDR3 is TGCAGTGCTAGAGATCCACTAGCGCTCGAAGAGACCCAGTACTTC. This encodes CSARDPLALEETQYF.

V usage is TRBV7-9 and J usage is TRBJ1-1; 8 bases agree with TRBD1. The CDR3 extends over 14 amino acids. Losses at the gene ends were 3 bases for V and 3 bases for J; bases not matched to a gene: 3. In germline, CDR1 is SEHNR, CDR2 FQNEAQ (reference sequence). The CDR3 loop reads CASSFWTGYTEAFF. The CDR3 DNA follows: TGTGCCAGCAGCTTTTGGACAGGGTACACTGAAGCTTTCTTT. Filled out from reference TRBV7-9 and TRBJ1-1, the complete variable domain reads DTGVSQNPRHKITKRGQNVTFRCDPISEHNRLYWYRQTLGQGPEFLTYFQNEAQLEKSRLLSDRFSAERPKGSFSTLEIQRTEQGDSAMYLCASSFWTGYTEAFFGQGTRLTVV.

With respect to this clonotype: A much larger clone sits a single nucleotide away, making a read error possible. The genes are TRBV5-1 and TRBJ2-1, with 13 bases that match TRBD2. CDR3 size: 15 residues. The germline CDR1 and CDR2 sequences are SGHRS and YFSETQ. CDR3 protein: CTSTSGGVSYNEQFF. CDR3 nucleotide sequence: TGCACCAGCACTAGCGGGGGGGTTTCCTACAATGAGCAGTTCTTC.

This chain connects TRBV7-9 to TRBJ2-7; 9 bases fit TRBD1. The better agreement between TRBJ2-5 and the DNA end casts doubt on the J call. The CDR3 length is 14 residues. CDR1 SEHNR and CDR2 FQNEAQ come from the germline V gene (reference sequence). CDR3 in DNA: TGTGCCAGCAGCTCTCCGGGACAGGGAGTGACCCAGTACTTC. Translating it yields CASSSPGQGVTQYF.

This clonotype showed up just a few times. This chain joins TRBV7-9 and TRBJ1-1, with TRBD1 as a possible D gene (5 bases). V gave up 8 bases and J gave up 4 bases, with 14 bases separating them. There are 13 residues in the CDR3. Looked up from germline, CDR1 is SEHNR and CDR2 is FQNEAQ (reference sequence). The CDR3 DNA sequence: TGTGCCAGCCTTCGGGGGTTGAGCACTGAAGCTTTCTTT. This translates into CASLRGLSTEAFF.

This clonotype was recorded a few times. The chain is built from TRBV27 and TRBJ1-2; D might be TRBD1 (6 bases). The V end was cut by 6 bases, the J end by 3 bases, with 20 bases between. The CDR3 is 16 amino acids. Germline CDR1 reads MNHEY; CDR2 reads SMNVEV (reference sequence). In DNA, the CDR3 is TGTGCCAGCAGCCCCGACAGGAGAACGGCTGACTATGGCTACACCTTC. Translation: CASSPDRRTADYGYTF.

J is TRBJ2-5 and V is TRBV29-1; D is possibly TRBD1 (5 bases). The germline CDR1 and CDR2 sequences are SQVTM and ANQGSEA. There are 14 residues in the CDR3. Trimming stripped 6 bases from V and 3 bases from J, with 17 bases between. The CDR3 protein is CSVRDPDREETQYF. CDR3 coding DNA: TGCAGCGTCCGAGATCCCGACAGAGAAGAGACCCAGTACTTC. The variable domain in full, with the rest retrieved from reference TRBV29-1 and TRBJ2-5, is SAVISQKPSRDICQRGTSLTIQCQVDSQVTMMFWYRQQPGQSLTLIATANQGSEATYESGFVIDKFPISRPNLTFSTLTVSNMSPEDSSIYLCSVRDPDREETQYFGPGTRLLVL.

Concerning this clonotype itself: Relative to the germline gene, one junction end is altered; a read error may explain this. The chain couples TRBV12-3 or TRBV12-4 to TRBJ2-1, with 8 bases that match TRBD2. This CDR3 comprises 16 residues. CDR3 protein: CASGSPGGGGPNAQFF. CDR3 nucleotides: TGTGCCAGCGGGTCGCCCGGTGGCGGGGGGCCCAATGCGCAGTTCTTC.

The V and J genes are TRBV29-1 and TRBJ2-2; D unclear. The CDR3 has 13 residues. Germline CDR1 and CDR2: SQVTM and ANQGSEA. Trimming pared 5 bases from V and 1 base from J, leaving 8 bases between. CDR3 sequence: CSVPIGNTGELFF. DNA of the CDR3: TGCAGCGTTCCCATTGGGAACACCGGGGAGCTGTTTTTT.

The V gene is TRBV3-1, the J gene TRBJ2-1; no firm D call. V was cut by 1 base and J by 0 bases, with 7 bases left in between. The CDR3 sequence is 15 residues long. Germline CDR1 and CDR2: LGHDT and YNNKEL (reference sequence). This CDR3 is CASSQATSSYNEQFF. The CDR3 nucleotides read TGTGCCAGCAGCCAAGCGACGAGCTCCTACAATGAGCAGTTCTTC.

This rearrangement joins TRBV7-9 to TRBJ2-1, with 8 bases that match TRBD1. The V gene's germline CDR1 is SEHNR and CDR2 FQNEAQ (reference sequence). The CDR3 loop spans 16 amino acids. The V gene end was trimmed by 1 base and the J gene end by 3 bases; junction bases not matched to a gene: 5. In nucleotides, the CDR3 is TGTGCCAGCAGCTTAGACCAGGGGGCCTTCTACAATGAGCAGTTCTTC. This sequence encodes CASSLDQGAFYNEQFF.

Note on this clonotype: Germline and junction disagree at one end, which may indicate a read error. This chain connects TRBV15 to TRBJ2-5, with D possibly being TRBD1 (5 bases). This CDR3 has 14 residues. The germline CDR1 and CDR2 sequences are LNHNV and YYDKDF (reference sequence). The CDR3 protein is CAISRGRDGETQYF. The CDR3 region has the DNA TGTGCCATCAGCAGAGGCAGGGATGGGGAGACCCAGTACTTC.

V and J are TRBV7-2 and TRBJ1-5; 7 nucleotides line up with TRBD1. Trimming took 5 bases from V and 7 from J; bases not matched to a gene: 8. The germline V gene encodes CDR1 SGHTA and CDR2 FQGNSA. CDR3 size: 14 residues. CDR3 DNA: TGTGCCAGCAGCCAACGACAGGGCCAACAGCCCCAGCATTTT. It yields the protein CASSQRQGQQPQHF.

The J gene is TRBJ1-2, the V gene TRBV7-9; D remains unclear. Germline V gives CDR1 SEHNR, CDR2 FQNEAQ (reference sequence). The CDR3 is 12 residues long. The V end was cut by 3 bases, the J end by 4 bases, with 6 bases between. CDR3 sequence: CASSLNAYGYTF. CDR3 coding DNA: TGTGCCAGCAGCTTGAATGCCTATGGCTACACCTTC.

This clonotype was seen a handful of times. The CDR3 nucleotides are TGTGCCAGCAGCTTAGCGCCCGGGGGCAGCACAGATACGCAGTATTTT. Translation gives CASSLAPGGSTDTQYF. V and J are TRBV7-9 and TRBJ2-3, with D possibly called TRBD1 or TRBD2 (6 bases each). From germline, CDR1 is SEHNR and CDR2 FQNEAQ (reference sequence). This CDR3 is 16 amino acids long. V was shortened by 0 bases and J by 0 bases, with 10 bases between the two germline ends.

This clonotype has more than one count but fewer than ten. The CDR3 sequence: CASSYSLYNEQFF. The CDR3 DNA reads TGTGCCAGCAGTTACTCACTGTACAATGAGCAGTTCTTC. The chain carries TRBV6-5 and TRBJ2-1; the D is unclear. V was pared by 0 bases and J by 4 bases, with 4 bases between. Looked up from germline, CDR1 is MNHEY and CDR2 is SVGAGI. The CDR3 is 13 amino acids.

The table lists this clonotype with a few counts. The chain has TRBV20-1 and TRBJ2-7; 8 nucleotides align to TRBD2. After removal of 3 bases from V and 5 bases from J, the junction contained 12 bases not matched to a gene. Germline V gene sequence: CDR1 DFQATT, CDR2 SNEGSKA (reference sequence). The CDR3 runs 15 residues. The CDR3 nucleotides are TGCAGTGCTAGGTGGTTCGGGGGGGGCTCAAACGAGCAGTACTTC. It is translated as CSARWFGGGSNEQYF.

The V and J genes are TRBV6-6 and TRBJ1-1; D is uncertain. The CDR3 has 14 amino acids. Per the germline V gene, CDR1 is MNHNY and CDR2 is SVGAGI (reference sequence). V lost 0 bases and J lost 8, with 13 bases in between. The CDR3 DNA sequence: TGTGCCAGCAGTTACTCGAAGGCAGCCACGGAAGCTTTCTTT. It yields the protein CASSYSKAATEAFF.

This clonotype was detected a few times. This chain joins TRBV29-1 and TRBJ2-3; 10 bases agree with TRBD2. The length of the CDR3 is 18 residues. After removal of 4 bases from V and 5 bases from J, the junction contained 18 bases not matched to a gene. The germline CDR1 and CDR2 sequences are SQVTM and ANQGSEA. CDR3 sequence: CSVGRLAGARRAEDTQYF. The CDR3 DNA reads TGCAGCGTTGGACGGCTAGCGGGAGCCAGACGGGCGGAAGATACGCAGTATTTT.

This clonotype was found a few times. The V gene is TRBV7-6, the J gene TRBJ1-6; unclear D gene. Germline V CDR1 and CDR2: SGHVS, FNYEAQ. The ends were cut back, 0 bases at V and 3 bases at J, with 6 bases in the middle. The CDR3 sequence is 15 residues long. CDR3 bases: TGTGCCAGCAGCTTAGCACAGAACTATAATTCACCCCTCCACTTT. This codes for CASSLAQNYNSPLHF.

CDR3 sequence reads: CASSLWTSGRYNEQFF. CDR3 in DNA: TGTGCCAGCAGCTTATGGACTAGCGGGAGGTACAATGAGCAGTTCTTC. The chain uses TRBV7-9 and TRBJ2-1, with 14 bases lining up with TRBD2. CDR3 length: 16 residues. Trimming took 2 bases from V and 4 from J; bases not matched to a gene: 1. CDR1 and CDR2 from the germline V gene are SEHNR and FQNEAQ (reference sequence).

The V gene is TRBV21-1, the J gene TRBJ2-3; the D call of TRBD2 is as the table states it, not checked on the DNA. TRBV21-1 is given as a pseudogene. The CDR3 extends over 15 amino acids. Written as DNA, the CDR3 is TGTGCCAGCAGCGCCCACGGGAGTTCCACAGATACGCAGTATTTT. Protein: CASSAHGSSTDTQYF.